The next 6 T cell receptor beta chains were all read from a single sample in a study of cytomegalovirus exposure and HLA in healthy donors. The protocol was immunoSEQ multiplex PCR, while the TCRdb copy is restricted to in-frame clones and leaves out a portion. The data show about 360,000 clones, with roughly 89% seen just once and roughly 0.82% held by the top ten. Source material: PBMCs. All receptors derive from a woman aged 18-30 years in good health and CMV-seronegative.

This chain joins TRBV9 and TRBJ2-3; D is unclear. The CDR3 length is 15 residues. Germline CDR1 is SGDLS and CDR2 is YYNGEE. Deletions cut 0 bases from V and 3 bases from J, with 11 bases between. CDR3 loop: CASSVGAIRTDTQYF. The CDR3, as DNA: TGTGCCAGCAGCGTAGGGGCGATAAGGACAGATACGCAGTATTTT.

This chain connects TRBV27 to TRBJ1-6, with TRBD1 matching 8 bases. This CDR3 comprises 15 residues. Per germline, CDR1 MNHEY and CDR2 SMNVEV (reference sequence). After removal of 10 bases from V and 6 bases from J, the junction contained 11 bases not matched to a gene. Here the CDR3 reads CATRGRTGFNSPLHF. CDR3 nucleotides: TGTGCCACCCGGGGGAGGACAGGGTTTAATTCACCCCTCCACTTT.

The V call is TRBV19, the J call TRBJ2-7; TRBD2 aligns across 7 bases. Losses at the gene ends were 0 bases for V and 0 bases for J; bases not matched to a gene: 2. The length of the CDR3 is 15 residues. The V gene's germline CDR1 is LNHDA and CDR2 SQIVND (reference sequence). The CDR3 nucleotides read TGTGCCAGTAGTATAGAGATAGCGGGCTCCTACGAGCAGTACTTC. Protein product: CASSIEIAGSYEQYF.

This chain uses TRBV28 with TRBJ1-2, with D unresolved. V dropped 2 bases and J dropped 1 base, with 11 bases sitting between them. The CDR3 contains 15 residues. The germline V gene has CDR1 MDHEN and CDR2 SYDVKM. Here the CDR3 reads CASSLTWADNYGYTF. The CDR3 nucleotides are TGTGCCAGCAGTTTAACCTGGGCAGATAACTATGGCTACACCTTC.

DNA of the CDR3: TGTGCCAGCAGTTTAAGCCCTAGCGGGGGGGCCTTGGGTGAGCAGTTCTTC. Its protein product is CASSLSPSGGALGEQFF. This chain joins TRBV27 and TRBJ2-1, with 12 bases fitting TRBD2. V was pared by 2 bases and J by 9 bases, with 11 bases of the junction left unmatched. CDR3 length: 17 amino acids. Germline V CDR1 and CDR2: MNHEY, SMNVEV (reference sequence).

The count of this clone is one. This rearrangement joins TRBV5-1 to TRBJ2-5; D is uncertain. The V end lost 1 base, the J end lost 2 bases, and 15 bases lay between the germline ends. This CDR3 spans 16 amino acids. CDR1 SGHRS and CDR2 YFSETQ come from the germline V gene. Here the CDR3 DNA reads TGCGCCAGCAGCTTGACGGAGACCCGATCTCAAGAGACCCAGTACTTC. It is translated as CASSLTETRSQETQYF.